This T cell receptor (beta chain) is from a study of technical replicates of blood from several donors. CDR1 and CDR2 (germline): MNHEY, SMNVEV (reference sequence). CDR3 size: 13 residues. V lost 4 bases to trimming and J lost 8 bases, with 14 bases between them. Sequencing used immunoSEQ multiplex PCR; TCRdb keeps in-frame clones, though not all of them. This table holds about 72,000 clones, roughly 89% found once. Sequenced material: T cells isolated from PBMCs. The TCR comes from a human donor in good health. V gene TRBV27 combines with J gene TRBJ1-2; TRBD1 is a possible D gene (6 bases). The CDR3, as DNA: TGTGCCAGCAGTTCGCCGCTACAGGGAGGCTACACCTTC. Its translation: CASSSPLQGGYTF.